The entry below describes one T cell receptor beta chain. This specimen belongs to a study of blood T cell repertoires in COVID-19. Measured with immunoSEQ multiplex PCR; TCRdb has only the in-frame clones, and not every one. The sample holds 150,000 to 200,000 clones, around 85% seen once. With 4 bases clipped from V and 4 bases from J, the junction kept 8 bases outside the gene matches. The CDR3 consists of 16 residues. The germline gives CDR1 SNHLY, CDR2 FYNNEI. This sequence was found in a woman aged 55-70 years with acute or convalescent COVID-19. The sequencing sample was made of peripheral blood. The V call is TRBV2, the J call TRBJ2-3; 10 nucleotides agree with TRBD2. CDR3 in amino acids: CASSARLAGLADTQYF. As DNA, the CDR3 is TGTGCCAGCAGTGCCCGACTAGCGGGCCTCGCAGATACGCAGTATTTT.